These 29 T cell receptor beta chains were sequenced from one sample in a study of blood T cell repertoires in COVID-19. Repertoires were generated with immunoSEQ multiplex PCR, while TCRdb's copy carries only in-frame clones and drops some. The profile shows 100,000 to 110,000 clones, around 81% of them singletons. Source material: peripheral blood. Receptors were obtained from a man aged 50 to 60 with active or convalescent COVID-19.

The chain couples TRBV6-4 to TRBJ2-3, with no clear D. CDR1 and CDR2 from the germline V gene are MRHNA and SNTAGT. Trimming removed 6 bases at V and 0 bases at J, with 7 bases between. The CDR3 runs 13 residues. The CDR3 DNA follows: TGTGCCAGCAGCGATCAGAGCACAGATACGCAGTATTTT. Encoded protein: CASSDQSTDTQYF.

This clone appeared a few times. This sequence joins TRBV5-6 and TRBJ1-1; D might be TRBD1 (6 bases). This CDR3 region has 14 residues. Germline CDR1 and CDR2: SGHDT and YYEEEE. V gave up 6 bases and J gave up 0 bases, with 12 bases separating them. CDR3: CASNHQGMNTEAFF. The CDR3 DNA reads TGTGCCAGCAACCATCAGGGGATGAACACTGAAGCTTTCTTT. Filled out from reference TRBV5-6 and TRBJ1-1, the complete variable domain reads DAGVTQSPTHLIKTRGQQVTLRCSPKSGHDTVSWYQQALGQGPQFIFQYYEEEERQRGNFPDRFSGHQFPNYSSELNVNALLLGDSALYLCASNHQGMNTEAFFGQGTRLTVV.

This clone was counted a few times. The chain uses TRBV6-1 and TRBJ1-2; D not certain. Germline-derived CDR1 and CDR2 are MNHNS and SASEGT. This CDR3 spans 14 amino acids. The germline V and J ends were trimmed by 1 base and 5 bases, with 11 bases remaining between them. The CDR3 nucleotides are TGTGCCAGCAGTGAAGTGCCGGTAAAGTATGGCTACACCTTC. It is translated as CASSEVPVKYGYTF.

The V gene is TRBV10-1, the J gene TRBJ2-1; 9 nucleotides agree with TRBD2. Per the germline V gene, CDR1 is WNHNN and CDR2 is SYGVQD (reference sequence). CDR3 length: 15 residues. J lost 8 bases, V lost 3 bases, and 8 bases had no gene match. CDR3 sequence: CASSDFSGSVDEQFF. In DNA form, the CDR3 reads TGCGCCAGCAGTGATTTTAGCGGGAGTGTCGATGAGCAGTTCTTC.

This clone was detected a few times. CDR3 sequence reads: CASSYSPLAGGYEQYF. As DNA, the CDR3 is TGTGCCAGCAGTTACTCTCCACTAGCGGGAGGCTACGAGCAGTACTTC. This chain links TRBV6-6 with TRBJ2-7; 12 bases line up with TRBD2. Germline V gene sequence: CDR1 MNHNY, CDR2 SVGAGI (reference sequence). The CDR3 spans 16 residues. Germline trimming cut 0 bases from V and 3 bases from J; bases unmatched to any gene: 3.

The V gene is TRBV5-6, the J gene TRBJ1-3; a possible D gene is TRBD1 (6 bases). Trimming pared 3 bases from V and 8 bases from J, leaving 15 bases between. The CDR3 is made up of 14 amino acids. The V gene's germline CDR1 is SGHDT and CDR2 YYEEEE. CDR3 DNA: TGTGCCAGCAGCTCACACCCGGGGGGCGACACCATATATTTT. This encodes CASSSHPGGDTIYF. Supplemented by reference TRBV5-6 and TRBJ1-3, the full variable domain reads DAGVTQSPTHLIKTRGQQVTLRCSPKSGHDTVSWYQQALGQGPQFIFQYYEEEERQRGNFPDRFSGHQFPNYSSELNVNALLLGDSALYLCASSSHPGGDTIYFGEGSWLTVV.

The V gene is TRBV30, the J gene TRBJ2-5, with D possibly matching TRBD2 (5 bases). V lost 0 bases and J 2 bases, leaving 13 bases between the germline ends. Germline V gene sequence: CDR1 GTSNPN, CDR2 SVGIG (reference sequence). This CDR3 contains 15 residues. CDR3 sequence: CAWSVHRRVQETQYF. DNA of the CDR3: TGTGCCTGGAGTGTACATCGGCGGGTTCAAGAGACCCAGTACTTC.

The gene calls are TRBV2 and TRBJ1-1; the D gene is possibly TRBD1 (6 bases). Germline-derived CDR1 and CDR2 are SNHLY and FYNNEI. This CDR3 is 14 amino acids long. V lost 6 bases and J 0 bases, leaving 11 bases between the germline ends. CDR3: CASRERTVNTEAFF. The DNA of the CDR3 is TGTGCCAGCAGAGAGAGGACAGTGAACACTGAAGCTTTCTTT.

The chain employs TRBV5-4 and TRBJ2-3; 7 positions agree with TRBD1. J lost 0 bases, V lost 0 bases, and 1 base had no gene match. Germline lookup yields CDR1 SGHNT and CDR2 YYREEE (reference sequence). CDR3 length: 15 amino acids. The CDR3 region has the DNA TGTGCCAGCAGCTTGGACAGGGGAAGCACAGATACGCAGTATTTT. It codes for CASSLDRGSTDTQYF.

This chain connects TRBV7-9 to TRBJ1-2; D is ambiguous. CDR3 length: 13 residues. Germline V lookup: CDR1 SEHNR, CDR2 FQNEAQ (reference sequence). V gave up 7 bases and J gave up 4 bases, with 13 bases separating them. This CDR3 reads CASNPSQFYGYTF. The CDR3 DNA is TGTGCCAGCAACCCCTCCCAGTTCTATGGCTACACCTTC.

This chain joins TRBV5-1 and TRBJ2-1, with 12 nucleotides matching TRBD1. With V trimmed by 4 bases and J by 9 bases, 8 bases remained unmatched. Germline CDR1 reads SGHRS; CDR2 reads YFSETQ. CDR3 size: 15 residues. CDR3 nucleotide sequence: TGCGCCAGCAGCCCGGGACAGGGGGCAGAAGGTGAGCAGTTCTTC. This sequence encodes CASSPGQGAEGEQFF.

The rearrangement links TRBV12-3 or TRBV12-4 to TRBJ1-2, with D unresolved. The CDR3 length is 12 residues. V was clipped by 5 bases and J by 4 bases, with 8 bases between them. CDR3 protein: CASSPGRYGYTF. The CDR3 DNA reads as TGTGCCAGCAGTCCCGGTCGCTATGGCTACACCTTC.

This chain joins TRBV5-4 and TRBJ2-3; TRBD2 matches 7 bases. V shed 2 bases, J shed 2 bases, and the junction held 8 bases outside the gene matches. The CDR3 sequence is 16 residues long. Germline CDR1 is SGHNT and CDR2 is YYREEE (reference sequence). CDR3 DNA sequence: TGTGCCAGCAGCTTACGGACTAGTTCAATCACAGATACGCAGTATTTT. The encoded protein is CASSLRTSSITDTQYF.

V is TRBV6-5 and J is TRBJ1-2, with D maybe TRBD1 (6 bases). The CDR3 is 14 amino acids. The V gene's germline CDR1 is MNHEY and CDR2 SVGAGI. V was clipped by 7 bases and J by 4 bases, with 16 bases between them. The CDR3 is CASTSDSVRYGYTF. The CDR3 DNA reads TGTGCCAGCACCTCGGACAGCGTTCGCTATGGCTACACCTTC.

The chain is built from TRBV28 and TRBJ1-3, with D possibly TRBD1 on 5 matching bases. This CDR3 is 15 amino acids long. Germline V CDR1 and CDR2: MDHEN, SYDVKM. V gave up 4 bases and J gave up 2 bases, with 12 bases separating them. The CDR3 here is CASSSLGGTGNTIYF. The CDR3 DNA reads TGTGCCAGCAGTTCCCTGGGGGGAACTGGAAACACCATATATTTT.

The genes are TRBV5-1 and TRBJ2-3; D is perhaps TRBD1 (5 bases). The CDR3 consists of 16 residues. V was pared by 0 bases and J by 5 bases, with 16 bases between. Per germline, CDR1 SGHRS and CDR2 YFSETQ. CDR3 bases: TGCGCCAGCAGCTTGGTCACAGGCCAATCGGGAGATACGCAGTATTTT. Its translation: CASSLVTGQSGDTQYF.

V gene TRBV6-1 combines with J gene TRBJ2-3, with D tentatively TRBD1 (5 bases). Germline lookup yields CDR1 MNHNS and CDR2 SASEGT. V lost 11 bases to trimming and J lost 3 bases, with 15 bases between them. This CDR3 is 13 amino acids long. The chain's CDR3 is CAGSQGFTDTQYF. Written as DNA, the CDR3 is TGTGCCGGCTCCCAGGGATTTACAGATACGCAGTATTTT.

V is TRBV5-4 and J is TRBJ2-5; D perhaps matches TRBD2 (6 bases). The V and J ends lost 3 bases and 5 bases respectively, with 17 bases between them. Per the germline V gene, CDR1 is SGHNT and CDR2 is YYREEE (reference sequence). The CDR3 spans 15 residues. The CDR3 is CASSYPFGSGETQYF. The CDR3 DNA follows: TGTGCCAGCAGCTATCCCTTTGGGAGCGGGGAGACCCAGTACTTC.

The gene calls are TRBV19 and TRBJ1-3; tentative D call: TRBD1 (6 bases). Trimming stripped 2 bases from V and 0 bases from J, with 11 bases between. The CDR3 length is 16 residues. Germline V gives CDR1 LNHDA, CDR2 SQIVND (reference sequence). The CDR3 DNA follows: TGTGCCAGTAGTATACAGGGGCGTTTCTCTGGAAACACCATATATTTT. It is translated as CASSIQGRFSGNTIYF.

The CDR3 DNA is TGTGCCAGCAGTCCACTAGCGAACCAAGAGACCCAGTACTTC. It specifies CASSPLANQETQYF. The V and J genes are TRBV2 and TRBJ2-5; TRBD2 agrees at 7 bases. V lost 5 bases and J lost 0; bases outside the gene matches: 3. The CDR3 is made up of 14 amino acids. Germline V gene data show CDR1 as SNHLY and CDR2 as FYNNEI.

The chain recombines TRBV7-8 with TRBJ1-1; D is undetermined. Germline V CDR1 and CDR2: SGHVS, FQNEAQ. The CDR3 length is 15 residues. V lost 0 bases and J 0 bases, leaving 8 bases between the germline ends. Here the CDR3 DNA reads TGTGCCAGCAGCTTAGCTGTGGCCGTGAACACTGAAGCTTTCTTT. This translates into CASSLAVAVNTEAFF.

The CDR3 DNA sequence: TGTGCCATCAGTGATTTGGGACTAGCGAACACAGATACGCAGTATTTT. Its protein is CAISDLGLANTDTQYF. The chain joins TRBV10-3 to TRBJ2-3; 10 bases are shared with TRBD2. CDR3 size: 16 residues. V trimming: 3 bases; J trimming: 2 bases; junction bases outside the gene matches: 5. Germline V gene sequence: CDR1 ENHRY, CDR2 SYGVKD.

The V and J genes are TRBV6-5 and TRBJ2-3; 7 nucleotides line up with TRBD2. The CDR3 loop spans 16 amino acids. CDR1 is MNHEY, CDR2 SVGAGI, per germline. With V trimmed by 4 bases and J by 1 base, 8 bases remained unmatched. This CDR3 reads CASSSLTSAGTDTQYF. The CDR3 DNA follows: TGTGCCAGCAGTTCTCTTACTAGCGCTGGCACAGATACGCAGTATTTT.

This chain joins TRBV24-1 and TRBJ1-6; no firm D call. Germline V gives CDR1 KGHDR, CDR2 SFDVKD. This CDR3 is built from 12 residues. Trimming removed 5 bases from V and 8 bases from J, with 6 bases in between. CDR3 loop: CATSVNHSPLHF. DNA for the CDR3: TGTGCCACCAGTGTCAATCATTCACCCCTCCACTTT.

V usage is TRBV18 and J usage is TRBJ1-2; 8 nucleotides agree with TRBD1. CDR3 length: 14 residues. The junction had 7 bases not matched to a gene; V was cut back by 3 bases and J by 7 bases. CDR1 is KGHSH, CDR2 LQKENI, per germline. The CDR3 region has the DNA TGTGCCAGCTCACCCCAGGACAGGGAGAGTGGCTACACCTTC. Amino acids: CASSPQDRESGYTF. The full variable domain, completed using reference TRBV18 and TRBJ1-2, is NAGVMQNPRHLVRRRGQEARLRCSPMKGHSHVYWYRQLPEEGLKFMVYLQKENIIDESGMPKERFSAEFPKEGPSILRIQQVVRGDSAAYFCASSPQDRESGYTFGSGTRLTVV.

This sequence joins TRBV30 and TRBJ2-1; D is uncertain. Germline V lookup: CDR1 GTSNPN, CDR2 SVGIG (reference sequence). V lost 5 bases and J 6 bases, leaving 11 bases between the germline ends. The CDR3 has 12 amino acids. CDR3 sequence: CAWLRETNEQFF. In DNA, the CDR3 is TGTGCCTGGCTTAGAGAAACCAATGAGCAGTTCTTC.

DNA of the CDR3: TGTGCCAGCAGCTACGGGACAGGGGGGCGGGAGCAGTACTTC. This gives the protein CASSYGTGGREQYF. This chain connects TRBV5-8 to TRBJ2-7; TRBD1 matches 11 bases. Germline V gene lookup returns CDR1 SGHTS and CDR2 YDEGEE. The junction had 6 bases not matched to a gene; V was cut back by 3 bases and J by 7 bases. The CDR3 runs to 14 residues. Full variable domain (missing parts from reference TRBV5-8 and TRBJ2-7): EAGVTQSPTHLIKTRGQQATLRCSPISGHTSVYWYQQALGLGLQFLLWYDEGEERNRGNFPPRFSGRQFPNYSSELNVNALELEDSALYLCASSYGTGGREQYFGPGTRLTVT.

A single count supports this clone. The gene calls are TRBV28 and TRBJ1-5; perhaps TRBD1 as D (5 bases). CDR3 length: 15 residues. Germline values: CDR1 MDHEN, CDR2 SYDVKM. The V gene lost 6 bases and the J gene lost 0 bases, with 12 bases spanning the gap. CDR3 in DNA: TGTGCCAGCAGCTTACCGACAGATAGCAATCAGCCCCAGCATTTT. This encodes CASSLPTDSNQPQHF.

This chain joins TRBV19 and TRBJ1-5; D is undetermined. The germline V gene has CDR1 LNHDA and CDR2 SQIVND (reference sequence). The CDR3 runs 13 residues. The V end was cut by 0 bases, the J end by 3 bases, with 3 bases between. The CDR3 region has the DNA TGTGCCAGTAGTATAGATATCAATCAGCCCCAGCATTTT. Amino acid sequence: CASSIDINQPQHF.